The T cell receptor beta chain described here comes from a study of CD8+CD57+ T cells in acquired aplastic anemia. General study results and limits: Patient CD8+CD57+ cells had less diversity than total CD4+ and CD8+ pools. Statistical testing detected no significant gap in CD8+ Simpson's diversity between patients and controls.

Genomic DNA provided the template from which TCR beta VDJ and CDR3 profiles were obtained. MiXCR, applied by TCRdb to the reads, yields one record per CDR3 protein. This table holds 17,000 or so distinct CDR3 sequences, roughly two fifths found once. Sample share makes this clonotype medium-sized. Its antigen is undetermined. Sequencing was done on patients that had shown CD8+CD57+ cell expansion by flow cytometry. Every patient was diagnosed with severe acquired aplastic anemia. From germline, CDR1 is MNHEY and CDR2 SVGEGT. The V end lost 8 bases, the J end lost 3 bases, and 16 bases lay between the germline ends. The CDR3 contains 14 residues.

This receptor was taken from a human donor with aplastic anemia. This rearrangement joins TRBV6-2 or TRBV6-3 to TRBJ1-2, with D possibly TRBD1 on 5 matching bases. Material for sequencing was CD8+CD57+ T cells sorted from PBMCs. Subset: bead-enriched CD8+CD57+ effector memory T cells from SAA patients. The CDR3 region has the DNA TGTGCCAGCGGTTCCGGGGACGGATACTATGGCTACACCTTC. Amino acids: CASGSGDGYYGYTF.